The entry below describes one TCR beta chain. All glioblastoma patients lacked an isocitrate dehydrogenase mutation. These data belong to a study of glioma-infiltrating T cells after dendritic cell vaccination. Study overall: Glioblastoma patients came from Phase I and II dendritic cell vaccination trials.

V lost 5 bases to trimming and J lost 0 bases; unmatched junction nucleotides: 22. Germline values: CDR1 MNHEY, CDR2 SMNVEV (reference sequence). The CDR3 extends over 23 amino acids. The primer mix had 60 V beta and 13 J beta primers. Clones were sequenced by immunoSEQ multiplex PCR, and TCRdb holds only the in-frame ones, with some missing. The data show tens of thousands of clones, with 79% seen just once and about 36% held by the top ten. Sample: blood, taken before dendritic cell vaccination. This TCR came from a human donor with glioblastoma. The J gene is TRBJ2-2, the V gene TRBV27; 12 positions agree with TRBD2. The CDR3 bases are TGTGCCAGCAGTCCGCCGCTAGCGGGAGGGACAGCTGACGTCCCGACGAACACCGGGGAGCTGTTTTTT. Translated: CASSPPLAGGTADVPTNTGELFF.